Sequencing of this T cell receptor (beta chain) was carried out in a study of shared clonotypes between healthy human individuals. V lost 8 bases and J lost 4, with 9 bases in between. CDR1 and CDR2 (germline): SGHVS, FQNEAQ. This CDR3 spans 12 amino acids. Method: immunoSEQ multiplex PCR; TCRdb's copy keeps in-frame clones and lacks some. The data hold approximately 2,300,000 clones, with roughly 90% observed a single time. This receptor was identified in a man aged 18 to 29 in good health. Some clones in this sample may be carry-over from other donors' samples. V usage is TRBV7-8 and J usage is TRBJ1-5; no reliable D call. Sequencing used naive CD4+ T cells from PBMCs. Sample subset: CD45RA+ positively selected. CDR3 sequence reads: CASAAGNQPQHF. The CDR3 DNA reads as TGTGCCAGCGCGGCCGGGAATCAGCCCCAGCATTTT.